This TCR beta chain was sequenced for a study of cytomegalovirus exposure and HLA in healthy donors. Regarding the study as a whole: The study recorded 160 or so TCR beta chains that were cytomegalovirus-associated.

Details on this clone: As yet, its antigen is unknown.

Researchers ran the PCR with 60 Vbeta and 13 Jbeta primers. In the source study's methods: In a later analysis, the count reached 75 million to 90 million unique TCR beta chains, with 10 million to 11 million shared. Method: immunoSEQ multiplex PCR; TCRdb's copy keeps in-frame clones and lacks some. Clonal size and the V and J genes are those of that table, whereas D and trimming came from the DNA. The data show 30,000 to 40,000 clones, 90% seen once. Germline loops: CDR1 MNHNS, CDR2 SASEGT. The CDR3 runs to 13 residues. V was pared by 4 bases and J by 7 bases, with 11 bases between. The J gene is TRBJ2-1, the V gene TRBV6-1; TRBD2 is a possible D gene (5 bases). What was sequenced was PBMCs. The clonotype was recovered from a woman younger than 30 in good health and CMV-seronegative. CDR3 in amino acids: CASSVFSGNEQFF. CDR3 bases: TGTGCCAGCAGTGTTTTTTCGGGAAATGAGCAGTTCTTC.